A single sample gave rise to the 22 T cell receptor beta chains below, sequenced in a study of blood T cell repertoires in COVID-19. Method: immunoSEQ multiplex PCR; TCRdb's copy keeps in-frame clones and lacks some. The sample has more than 150,000 clones; roughly 80% are singletons. Sequenced material: PBMCs or T cells enriched from blood (not recorded which). The origin of the receptors is a man between 60 and 75 years old who had been exposed to COVID-19.

This chain uses TRBV5-6 with TRBJ1-1, with 8 positions matching TRBD1. V lost 4 bases and J lost 4; bases outside the gene matches: 6. Germline V gene data show CDR1 as SGHDT and CDR2 as YYEEEE. The CDR3 length is 14 residues. This chain's CDR3 is CASSLGQGATEAFF. DNA for the CDR3: TGTGCCAGCAGCCTAGGTCAGGGGGCCACTGAAGCTTTCTTT.

This chain uses TRBV27 with TRBJ1-2; D is unclear. The CDR3 runs to 13 residues. Germline CDR1 MNHEY, CDR2 SMNVEV (reference sequence). The V gene lost 2 bases and the J gene lost 4 bases, with 8 bases spanning the gap. For the CDR3, the DNA is TGTGCCAGCAGTTTACTAGGAAGCTATGGCTACACCTTC. It yields the protein CASSLLGSYGYTF.

The V call is TRBV2, the J call TRBJ1-1; D perhaps matches TRBD1 (6 bases). Germline-derived CDR1 and CDR2 are SNHLY and FYNNEI. V was pared by 9 bases and J by 5 bases, with 16 bases between. This CDR3 is 13 amino acids long. Here the CDR3 reads CARGHLNRTEAFF. The CDR3 nucleotides read TGTGCCAGGGGACATCTGAACAGAACTGAAGCTTTCTTT.

The sample holds one count of this clone. This sequence joins TRBV28 and TRBJ1-1; TRBD1 matches 7 bases. Germline trimming cut 8 bases from V and 1 base from J; bases unmatched to any gene: 7. The CDR3 length is 14 residues. From germline, CDR1 is MDHEN and CDR2 SYDVKM. CDR3 region: CASYRQGQNTEAFF. In nucleotides, the CDR3 is TGTGCCAGCTATAGACAGGGTCAGAACACTGAAGCTTTCTTT.

V usage is TRBV7-2 and J usage is TRBJ1-5; 8 positions agree with TRBD1. V lost 4 bases and J lost 2; bases outside the gene matches: 1. This CDR3 region has 14 residues. Germline CDR1 reads SGHTA; CDR2 reads FQGNSA. CDR3 in DNA: TGTGCCAGCAGCTCGACAGGGGGCAATCAGCCCCAGCATTTT. This gives the protein CASSSTGGNQPQHF.

The table lists this clone with many counts. The V call is TRBV7-9, the J call TRBJ1-2; D is unclear. There are 12 residues in the CDR3. Germline values: CDR1 SEHNR, CDR2 FQNEAQ (reference sequence). With 11 bases removed from V and 3 bases from J, the gap between germline ends came to 13 bases. In DNA form, the CDR3 reads TGTGCCCTTAAGAGGGATTACTATGGCTACACCTTC. Encoded protein: CALKRDYYGYTF.

V gene TRBV6-5 combines with J gene TRBJ2-2; possible D gene TRBD1, 5 bases. The CDR3 is 14 amino acids. CDR1 and CDR2 from the germline V gene are MNHEY and SVGAGI. Trimming stripped 6 bases from V and 4 bases from J, with 12 bases between. CDR3: CASRPTGSTGELFF. In DNA form, the CDR3 reads TGTGCCAGCAGACCCACAGGTTCCACCGGGGAGCTGTTTTTT.

This chain links TRBV6-5 with TRBJ2-7, with D tentatively TRBD2 (6 bases). V lost 2 bases, J lost 0 bases, and 11 bases lay in between. From germline, CDR1 is MNHEY and CDR2 SVGAGI. CDR3 length: 15 amino acids. CDR3 region: CASSYAPGSSYEQYF. The CDR3 bases are TGTGCCAGCAGTTACGCACCCGGGAGCTCCTACGAGCAGTACTTC.

As DNA, the CDR3 is TGCGCCAGCAGCTTGGTAGGGACAGGGACCCTCTACGAGCAGTACTTC. This encodes CASSLVGTGTLYEQYF. The rearrangement uses TRBV5-1 and TRBJ2-7; TRBD1 matches at 9 bases. CDR3 size: 16 residues. Germline V lookup: CDR1 SGHRS, CDR2 YFSETQ. The V gene end was trimmed by 0 bases and the J gene end by 3 bases; junction bases not matched to a gene: 7. Combining the CDR3 with reference TRBV5-1 and TRBJ2-7 gives the whole variable domain KAGVTQTPRYLIKTRGQQVTLSCSPISGHRSVSWYQQTPGQGLQFLFEYFSETQRNKGNFPGRFSGRQFSNSRSEMNVSTLELGDSALYLCASSLVGTGTLYEQYFGPGTRLTVT.

The chain employs TRBV10-3 and TRBJ2-1, with TRBD2 matching 8 bases. V lost 0 bases and J lost 2; bases outside the gene matches: 3. Germline V gene lookup returns CDR1 ENHRY and CDR2 SYGVKD. The CDR3 contains 16 residues. CDR3 sequence reads: CAISESRLAPYNEQFF. Written as DNA, the CDR3 is TGTGCCATCAGTGAGTCAAGACTAGCGCCCTACAATGAGCAGTTCTTC.

This clone has a single count. The V call is TRBV9, the J call TRBJ2-3; TRBD2 agrees at 9 bases. Germline lookup yields CDR1 SGDLS and CDR2 YYNGEE. V was clipped by 2 bases and J by 11 bases; unmatched bases: 12. This CDR3 spans 15 amino acids. The DNA of the CDR3 is TGTGCCAGCAGCGTTGGTGCTAGCGGGGACCTGAGGCAGTATTTT. Residues: CASSVGASGDLRQYF.

This clone has a single count. The chain carries TRBV7-9 and TRBJ2-3, with a weak D call TRBD2 (5 bases). Germline V gene sequence: CDR1 SEHNR, CDR2 FQNEAQ (reference sequence). The CDR3 loop spans 15 amino acids. V dropped 1 base and J dropped 2 bases, with 10 bases sitting between them. DNA for the CDR3: TGTGCCAGCAGCTTAGTCGGAGGAATCACAGATACGCAGTATTTT. Translation: CASSLVGGITDTQYF.

The V and J genes are TRBV6-5 and TRBJ1-6, with TRBD1 matching 7 bases. The CDR3 sequence is 12 residues long. V lost 8 bases, J lost 10 bases, and 5 bases stayed unmatched. CDR1 is MNHEY, CDR2 SVGAGI, per germline. The CDR3, as DNA: TGTGCCAGCCGACAGGGAGGATCACCCCTCCACTTT. Translation gives CASRQGGSPLHF.

The chain links TRBV30 to TRBJ2-7; TRBD1 matches at 10 bases. The CDR3 sequence is 15 residues long. Germline trimming cut 4 bases from V and 6 bases from J; bases unmatched to any gene: 12. The germline V gene encodes CDR1 GTSNPN and CDR2 SVGIG (reference sequence). The CDR3 spells CAWNQPGTGASEQYF. In nucleotides, the CDR3 is TGTGCCTGGAACCAACCAGGGACAGGGGCCTCCGAGCAGTACTTC.

On this clone itself: Other DNA sequences in this sample translate to the same CDR3. The rearrangement links TRBV19 to TRBJ2-1; D unclear. CDR3 length: 15 residues. V lost 6 bases and J 0 bases, leaving 12 bases between the germline ends. Per the germline V gene, CDR1 is LNHDA and CDR2 is SQIVND (reference sequence). Here the CDR3 reads CASRIDRSSYNEQFF. CDR3 coding DNA: TGTGCCAGTAGGATTGATAGGAGCTCCTACAATGAGCAGTTCTTC.

The rearrangement uses TRBV10-3 and TRBJ2-5; possibly TRBD1 for D (5 bases). CDR1 and CDR2 (germline): ENHRY, SYGVKD. The germline V and J ends were trimmed by 7 bases and 2 bases, with 11 bases remaining between them. The CDR3 is 13 residues long. CDR3 coding DNA: TGTGCCATCAAAACAGGAATTCAAGAGACCCAGTACTTC. It specifies CAIKTGIQETQYF.

V gene TRBV24-1 combines with J gene TRBJ1-2, with D perhaps matching TRBD1 (5 bases). The ends were cut back, 3 bases at V and 7 bases at J, with 14 bases in the middle. Germline CDR1 and CDR2: KGHDR and SFDVKD. CDR3 length: 14 residues. CDR3 protein: CATSDPLGESGYTF. The CDR3 region has the DNA TGTGCCACCAGTGATCCGCTAGGGGAAAGTGGCTACACCTTC.

The rearrangement joins TRBV28 to TRBJ1-6; D is possibly TRBD1 (5 bases). CDR1 is MDHEN, CDR2 SYDVKM, per germline. CDR3 size: 15 residues. Trimming took 3 bases from V and 6 from J, leaving 12 bases between them. This CDR3 is CASSLGPGINSPLHF. The CDR3 nucleotides read TGTGCCAGCAGTTTGGGGCCAGGGATTAATTCACCCCTCCACTTT.

The table lists this clone with a count of one. The chain links TRBV25-1 to TRBJ2-7; TRBD1 might be the D (5 bases). The germline V and J ends were trimmed by 7 bases and 3 bases, with 13 bases remaining between them. CDR3 length: 13 residues. Germline V lookup: CDR1 MGHDK, CDR2 SYGVNS. This CDR3 is CASKSQGFYEQYF. CDR3 nucleotide sequence: TGTGCCAGCAAAAGTCAGGGCTTCTACGAGCAGTACTTC.

This chain uses TRBV29-1 with TRBJ1-2; D unclear. Germline lookup yields CDR1 SQVTM and CDR2 ANQGSEA. The ends were cut back, 4 bases at V and 9 bases at J, with 15 bases in the middle. The CDR3 is 12 amino acids. CDR3 in DNA: TGCAGCGTTGCGGGAACACCTCAGAGCTACACCTTC. This encodes CSVAGTPQSYTF.

CDR3 region: CASSLSSGGTGVDTQYF. In DNA form, the CDR3 reads TGTGCCAGCAGCTTAAGTTCAGGGGGGACAGGGGTAGATACGCAGTATTTT. The chain has TRBV7-9 and TRBJ2-3, with 10 positions matching TRBD1. V gave up 2 bases and J gave up 5 bases; unmatched junction bases: 10. CDR1 SEHNR and CDR2 FQNEAQ come from the germline V gene (reference sequence). The CDR3 runs to 17 residues.

The rearrangement joins TRBV24-1 to TRBJ1-2; possibly TRBD1 for D (6 bases). Trimming removed 4 bases at V and 3 bases at J, with 8 bases between. This CDR3 comprises 13 residues. Germline loops: CDR1 KGHDR, CDR2 SFDVKD. The CDR3 DNA sequence: TGTGCCACCAGTGAGGCAGGGGACTATGGCTACACCTTC. Translated: CATSEAGDYGYTF.